The rows below give T cell receptor beta chains drawn from one sample of a study of cytomegalovirus exposure and HLA in healthy donors. The data were produced by immunoSEQ multiplex PCR, yet TCRdb's version contains in-frame clones alone and is incomplete. The data contain 110,000 to 150,000 clones, 70% to 85% of them singletons. Sequenced input: PBMCs. The source is a woman in her fifties or sixties in good health and CMV-seropositive. Both conserved end residues are part of each CDR3. D genes are given only for firm matches. Size values are once, few and many counts, or a class for expanded clones, and some rows have none.

>TRBD2|TRBJ2-1|.|TRBV30
CAWSPPGAGAEQFF
TGTGCCTGGAGCCCTCCAGGTGCGGGAGCGGAGCAGTTCTTC
>.|TRBJ1-5|once|TRBV27
CASSLLAGLSNQPQHF
TGTGCCAGCAGTTTACTGGCAGGGCTTTCCAATCAGCCCCAGCATTTT
>.|TRBJ1-5|.|TRBV30
CAWGTSGYQPQHF
TGTGCCTGGGGGACTTCGGGCTATCAGCCCCAGCATTTT
>.|TRBJ2-3|.|TRBV5-1
CASSSALLSTDTQYF
TGCGCCAGCAGCTCGGCCCTACTAAGCACAGATACGCAGTATTTT
>.|TRBJ1-3|.|TRBV6-6
CATSTARLSSGNTIYF
TGTGCCACCTCGACAGCCCGCCTGAGCTCTGGAAACACCATATATTTT
>TRBD2|TRBJ2-5|.|TRBV29-1
CSVEGGSGRGRETQYF
TGCAGCGTTGAAGGGGGTAGCGGGAGAGGCCGGGAGACCCAGTACTTC
>.|TRBJ2-1|.|TRBV29-1
CSADGWLVGANEQFF
TGCAGCGCCGACGGGTGGCTAGTTGGTGCCAATGAGCAGTTCTTC
>TRBD2|TRBJ2-7|.|TRBV9
CASSHRLAGDQNEQYF
TGTGCCAGCAGCCACAGACTAGCGGGAGACCAGAACGAGCAGTACTTC
>.|TRBJ2-5|.|TRBV7-2
CASSLGSSQETQYF
TGTGCCAGCAGCTTAGGATCTAGCCAAGAGACCCAGTACTTC
>.|TRBJ2-3|.|TRBV19
CASSKRTDTQYF
TGTGCCAGTAGTAAGCGCACAGATACGCAGTATTTT
>TRBD1|TRBJ2-1|.|TRBV7-2
CASSSQGGQWQFF
TGTGCCAGCAGCTCACAGGGGGGCCAATGGCAGTTCTTC